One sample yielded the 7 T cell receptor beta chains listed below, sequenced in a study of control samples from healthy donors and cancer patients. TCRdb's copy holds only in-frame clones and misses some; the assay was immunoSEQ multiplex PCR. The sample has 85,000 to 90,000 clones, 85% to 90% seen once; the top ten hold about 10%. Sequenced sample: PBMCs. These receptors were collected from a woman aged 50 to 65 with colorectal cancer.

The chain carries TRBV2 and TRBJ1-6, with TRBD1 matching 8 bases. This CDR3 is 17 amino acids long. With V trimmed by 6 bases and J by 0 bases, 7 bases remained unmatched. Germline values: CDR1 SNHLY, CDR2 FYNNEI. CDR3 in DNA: TGTGCCAGCAGGAAAACAGGGGGGAGCTCCTATAATTCACCCCTCCACTTT. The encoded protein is CASRKTGGSSYNSPLHF.

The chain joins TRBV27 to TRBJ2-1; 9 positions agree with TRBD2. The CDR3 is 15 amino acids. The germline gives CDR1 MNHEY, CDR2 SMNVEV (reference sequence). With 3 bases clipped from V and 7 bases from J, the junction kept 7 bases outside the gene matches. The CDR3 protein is CASSFGRGGDNEQFF. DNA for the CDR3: TGTGCCAGCAGTTTCGGGCGGGGGGGCGATAATGAGCAGTTCTTC.

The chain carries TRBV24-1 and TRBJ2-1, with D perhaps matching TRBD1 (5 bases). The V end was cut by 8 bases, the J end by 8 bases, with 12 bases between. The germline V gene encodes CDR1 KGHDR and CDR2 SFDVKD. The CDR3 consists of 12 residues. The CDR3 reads CATKGESHEQFF. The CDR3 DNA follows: TGTGCCACCAAAGGGGAATCCCATGAGCAGTTCTTC.

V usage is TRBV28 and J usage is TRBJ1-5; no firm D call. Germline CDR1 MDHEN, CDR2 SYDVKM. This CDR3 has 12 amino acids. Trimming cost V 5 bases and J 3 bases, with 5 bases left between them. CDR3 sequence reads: CASSTNNQPQHF. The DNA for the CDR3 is TGTGCCAGCAGTACCAACAATCAGCCCCAGCATTTT.

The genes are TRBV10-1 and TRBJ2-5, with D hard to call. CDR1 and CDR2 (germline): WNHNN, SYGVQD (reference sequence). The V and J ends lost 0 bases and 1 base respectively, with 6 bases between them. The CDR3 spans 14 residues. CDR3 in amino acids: CASSESDGQETQYF. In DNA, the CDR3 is TGCGCCAGCAGTGAGTCCGACGGCCAAGAGACCCAGTACTTC.

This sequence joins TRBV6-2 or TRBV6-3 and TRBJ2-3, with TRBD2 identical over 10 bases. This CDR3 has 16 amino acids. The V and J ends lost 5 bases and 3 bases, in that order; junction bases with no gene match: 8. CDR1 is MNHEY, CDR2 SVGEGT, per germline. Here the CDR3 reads CASSPLAGALTDTQYF. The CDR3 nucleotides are TGTGCCAGCAGTCCCCTAGCGGGGGCCCTTACAGATACGCAGTATTTT.

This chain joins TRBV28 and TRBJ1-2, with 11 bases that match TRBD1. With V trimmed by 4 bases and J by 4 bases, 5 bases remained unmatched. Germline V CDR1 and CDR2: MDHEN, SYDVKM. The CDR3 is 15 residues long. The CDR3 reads CASSSRDRGGYGYTF. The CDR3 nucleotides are TGTGCCAGCAGTTCAAGGGACAGGGGGGGCTATGGCTACACCTTC.